What follows are 18 T cell receptor beta chains derived from one specimen sequenced in a study of human T cells and chemical hapten exposure. TCRdb re-derived calls from the RACE reads in MiXCR, one entry per CDR3 protein. The sample yields tens of thousands of distinct CDR3 sequences, about 9.6% seen once. This sample's time point: pre-sensitization, week 0. The treatment here: therapeutic diphenylcyclopropenone sensitization with weekly scalp DPC. From whole blood left unfractionated, total RNA was extracted. The input for sequencing was whole blood, taken in connection with sensitization to the hapten diphenylcyclopropenone (DPC). These TCRs come from a woman aged 30 to 39 with alopecia areata. Some clones in this sample may be carry-over from other donors' samples.

This clonotype was seen more than once but under ten times. The rearrangement joins TRBV7-9 to TRBJ1-2; D ambiguous. The germline V gene has CDR1 SEHNR and CDR2 FQNEAQ (reference sequence). With 4 bases removed from V and 5 bases from J, the gap between germline ends came to 29 bases. The CDR3 is 19 residues long. The DNA for the CDR3 is TGTGCCAGCAGCTCAGAATCACTCACATCGAAAAGACAACTTTATGGCTACACCTTC. As protein: CASSSESLTSKRQLYGYTF.

In this sample, this clonotype turned up a few times. J is TRBJ2-7 and V is TRBV20-1; D possibly corresponds to TRBD1 (5 bases). The ends were cut back, 3 bases at V and 2 bases at J, with 17 bases in the middle. Per the germline V gene, CDR1 is DFQATT and CDR2 is SNEGSKA (reference sequence). The CDR3 extends over 15 amino acids. CDR3 sequence: CSASGKGSKTYEQYF. CDR3 nucleotides: TGCAGTGCTAGTGGCAAGGGGTCGAAGACCTACGAGCAGTACTTC.

In this sample, this clonotype turned up a few times. The rearrangement joins TRBV28 to TRBJ2-3, with 9 bases matching TRBD2. Germline-derived CDR1 and CDR2 are MDHEN and SYDVKM. The junction had 8 bases not matched to a gene; V was cut back by 6 bases and J by 4 bases. The CDR3 totals 15 residues. CDR3 nucleotides: TGTGCCAGCAGCCCCCCGCGGGGGGGTCCAGATACGCAGTATTTT. This encodes CASSPPRGGPDTQYF.

The genes are TRBV25-1 and TRBJ2-7; TRBD2 agrees at 7 bases. Losses at the gene ends were 6 bases for V and 5 bases for J; bases not matched to a gene: 1. The length of the CDR3 is 11 residues. The germline V gene encodes CDR1 MGHDK and CDR2 SYGVNS. CDR3 sequence (DNA): TGTGCCAGCAGGGGAGGGGACGAGCAGTACTTC. It is translated as CASRGGDEQYF.

This clonotype was counted only a few times. The gene calls are TRBV6-2 or TRBV6-3 and TRBJ1-5; no reliable D call. The V gene's germline CDR1 is MNHEY and CDR2 SVGEGT. V was clipped by 8 bases and J by 4 bases, with 15 bases between them. This CDR3 is 14 amino acids long. The CDR3 protein is CASAGSARNQPQHF. CDR3 DNA sequence: TGTGCCAGCGCCGGGTCGGCGCGGAATCAGCCCCAGCATTTT.

There are a few counts of this clonotype. The CDR3 sequence is CASSSGTRGEQYF. DNA of the CDR3: TGTGCCAGCAGTTCCGGGACGCGTGGGGAGCAGTACTTC. The chain combines TRBV6-6 with TRBJ2-7; D tentatively reads TRBD1 or TRBD2 (5 bases each). The CDR3 sequence is 13 residues long. The V gene lost 4 bases and the J gene lost 7 bases, with 14 bases spanning the gap. Germline lookup yields CDR1 MNHNY and CDR2 SVGAGI (reference sequence).

The rearrangement uses TRBV4-3 and TRBJ2-6; 8 bases agree with TRBD1. The V segment lost 5 bases and the J segment 0 bases; nucleotides outside the gene matches: 6. The CDR3 covers 17 residues. Germline V gene sequence: CDR1 LGHNA, CDR2 YSLEER. The CDR3 loop is CASSSGQGRSGANVLTF. As DNA, the CDR3 is TGCGCCAGCAGCTCTGGACAGGGACGCTCTGGGGCCAACGTCCTGACTTTC.

This clonotype turned up a few times. This rearrangement joins TRBV29-1 to TRBJ1-2; 7 bases are a match to TRBD1. Germline-derived CDR1 and CDR2 are SQVTM and ANQGSEA. The CDR3 extends over 12 amino acids. After removal of 6 bases from V and 6 bases from J, the junction contained 7 bases not matched to a gene. CDR3 loop: CSVAQGNNGYTF. CDR3 coding DNA: TGCAGCGTGGCACAGGGGAACAATGGCTACACCTTC.

The rearrangement links TRBV6-2 or TRBV6-3 to TRBJ2-1; the D gene could be TRBD1 or TRBD2 (6 bases each). V lost 0 bases to trimming and J lost 4 bases, with 10 bases between them. The CDR3 runs to 15 residues. CDR1 and CDR2 from the germline V gene are MNHEY and SVGEGT. The CDR3 here is CASSYSGGRYNEQFF. CDR3 DNA sequence: TGTGCCAGCAGTTACTCCGGGGGCCGTTACAATGAGCAGTTCTTC.

This clonotype was counted between two and nine times. The DNA of the CDR3 is TGTGCCAGCAGTTTAGGGGGAGGCAGCGGGTTCTACAATGAGCAGTTCTTC. Translating it yields CASSLGGGSGFYNEQFF. The rearrangement joins TRBV12-3 or TRBV12-4 to TRBJ2-1; possibly TRBD2 for D (6 bases). Deletions cut 1 base from V and 3 bases from J, with 16 bases between. This CDR3 spans 17 amino acids.

A word on this clonotype: This may be a read error, as it is one base from a much larger clone. The chain combines TRBV29-1 with TRBJ2-3; D gene ambiguous. This CDR3 contains 15 residues. CDR1 and CDR2 (germline): SQVTM, ANQGSEA. The CDR3 spells CSVEDRATNTDMQYF. The DNA for the CDR3 is TGCAGCGTTGAAGATAGGGCTACCAACACAGATATGCAGTATTTT.

This clonotype was counted a few times. The chain uses TRBV29-1 and TRBJ2-3; TRBD2 matches 7 bases. CDR3 length: 13 amino acids. Germline CDR1 and CDR2: SQVTM and ANQGSEA. V shed 4 bases, J shed 7 bases, and the junction held 8 bases outside the gene matches. The CDR3 nucleotides are TGCAGCGTTGGTTTTCAGGGAGGGAATACGCAGTATTTT. Amino acid sequence: CSVGFQGGNTQYF.

This clonotype has a handful of counts. This rearrangement joins TRBV28 to TRBJ2-5; D unclear. Trimming pared 3 bases from V and 0 bases from J, leaving 8 bases between. Germline V gene sequence: CDR1 MDHEN, CDR2 SYDVKM. The CDR3 covers 14 residues. The CDR3 DNA sequence: TGTGCCAGCAGTTTTCCGCCCCACCAAGAGACCCAGTACTTC. It encodes CASSFPPHQETQYF.

This clonotype showed up just once. The rearrangement uses TRBV28 and TRBJ1-2; 9 bases fit TRBD1. Germline V gene lookup returns CDR1 MDHEN and CDR2 SYDVKM. The V and J ends lost 6 bases and 4 bases, in that order; junction bases with no gene match: 12. The CDR3 is made up of 16 amino acids. The chain's CDR3 is CASRTHGTGRSYGYTF. CDR3 coding DNA: TGTGCCAGCAGGACACACGGGACAGGGAGGTCCTATGGCTACACCTTC.

This clonotype was recorded at least ten times. The chain uses TRBV5-1 and TRBJ2-7; D possibly corresponds to TRBD1 (6 bases). Germline V gene data show CDR1 as SGHRS and CDR2 as YFSETQ. This CDR3 comprises 16 residues. V lost 2 bases to trimming and J lost 2 bases, with 17 bases between them. CDR3 DNA: TGCGCCAGCAGCTTCTCCCCCGGACAGACAGCCTACGAGCAGTACTTC. It codes for CASSFSPGQTAYEQYF.

This clonotype was found a few times. The V and J genes are TRBV20-1 and TRBJ2-3; TRBD2 agrees at 7 bases. The CDR3 contains 14 residues. Trimming cost V 2 bases and J 2 bases; bases outside gene matches: 4. CDR1 is DFQATT, CDR2 SNEGSKA, per germline (reference sequence). CDR3 coding DNA: TGCAGTGCTAGAATTAGCGGGTACACAGATACGCAGTATTTT. Protein sequence: CSARISGYTDTQYF.

This clonotype was counted ten times or more. The chain is built from TRBV7-8 and TRBJ1-1; no clear D. Per the germline V gene, CDR1 is SGHVS and CDR2 is FQNEAQ. This CDR3 contains 12 residues. V was clipped by 6 bases and J by 6 bases, with 11 bases between them. CDR3 in amino acids: CASSLNRAEAFF. DNA for the CDR3: TGTGCCAGCAGTCTGAACCGGGCTGAAGCTTTCTTT.

This clonotype was counted many times. The chain recombines TRBV6-5 with TRBJ2-5; the match to TRBD2 covers 8 bases. This CDR3 is built from 15 residues. Germline V gene sequence: CDR1 MNHEY, CDR2 SVGAGI. The J segment lost 2 bases and the V segment lost 5 bases, leaving 7 bases of the junction unmatched. CDR3 bases: TGTGCCAGCAGTCCTGGGCGGGGGGTACAAGAGACCCAGTACTTC. It translates to CASSPGRGVQETQYF.